The rows below give T cell receptor beta chains drawn from one sample of a study of blood T cell repertoires in COVID-19. TCRdb's copy holds only in-frame clones and misses some; the assay was immunoSEQ multiplex PCR. The sample carries more than 300,000 clones, 80% to 90% recorded once. The specimen sequenced was peripheral blood. These TCRs come from a woman aged 45-59 years with COVID-19, enrolled during active disease. Each CDR3 is given with its conserved first and last residue. The order of the fields is CDR3 length, J gene, V gene, D gene, CDR3 protein, CDR3 DNA. D genes are given only for firm matches.

>18|TRBJ2-5|TRBV7-2|TRBD2
CASSLRWGGRAGGETQYF
TGTGCCAGCAGCTTACGGTGGGGCGGGAGGGCCGGAGGGGAGACCCAGTACTTC
>15|TRBJ1-6|TRBV28|-
CASSITAGPLGPLHF
TGTGCCAGCAGTATTACAGCGGGGCCGTTGGGACCCCTCCACTTT
>14|TRBJ2-7|TRBV2|-
CASRSFGQFAEQYF
TGTGCCAGCAGGTCTTTCGGACAGTTCGCCGAGCAGTACTTC
>13|TRBJ1-3|TRBV30|-
CAWTEPAGNTIYF
TGTGCCTGGACTGAGCCTGCCGGAAACACCATATATTTT
>12|TRBJ2-1|TRBV11-3|-
CASSLDPSEQFF
TGTGCCAGCAGCTTAGATCCTAGTGAGCAGTTCTTC
>15|TRBJ2-7|TRBV9|-
CASSVAAAPSYEQYF
TGTGCCAGCAGCGTAGCAGCGGCTCCCTCCTACGAGCAGTACTTC
>15|TRBJ1-1|TRBV4-1|TRBD1
CATSGQYEKGTEAFF
TGCGCCACCTCGGGACAGTACGAGAAAGGCACTGAAGCTTTCTTT
>14|TRBJ1-2|TRBV6-5|-
CASSLARANYGYTF
TGTGCCAGCAGTTTGGCCAGGGCAAACTATGGCTACACCTTC
>17|TRBJ2-1|TRBV9|TRBD1
CASSNFFRDRVYNEQFF
TGTGCCAGCAGCAACTTTTTCCGGGACAGGGTTTACAATGAGCAGTTCTTC
>17|TRBJ2-1|TRBV30|-
CAWSTSGTWRSYNEQFF
TGTGCCTGGAGTACCTCCGGAACGTGGAGGTCCTACAATGAGCAGTTCTTC
>19|TRBJ2-6|TRBV9|TRBD2
CASSHAAGGPGSGANVLTF
TGTGCCAGCAGCCACGCAGCGGGAGGGCCAGGGTCTGGGGCCAACGTCCTGACTTTC
>17|TRBJ2-7|TRBV9|TRBD2
CASSVALLAGVEGEQYF
TGTGCCAGCAGCGTAGCTCTACTAGCGGGGGTCGAAGGCGAGCAGTACTTC